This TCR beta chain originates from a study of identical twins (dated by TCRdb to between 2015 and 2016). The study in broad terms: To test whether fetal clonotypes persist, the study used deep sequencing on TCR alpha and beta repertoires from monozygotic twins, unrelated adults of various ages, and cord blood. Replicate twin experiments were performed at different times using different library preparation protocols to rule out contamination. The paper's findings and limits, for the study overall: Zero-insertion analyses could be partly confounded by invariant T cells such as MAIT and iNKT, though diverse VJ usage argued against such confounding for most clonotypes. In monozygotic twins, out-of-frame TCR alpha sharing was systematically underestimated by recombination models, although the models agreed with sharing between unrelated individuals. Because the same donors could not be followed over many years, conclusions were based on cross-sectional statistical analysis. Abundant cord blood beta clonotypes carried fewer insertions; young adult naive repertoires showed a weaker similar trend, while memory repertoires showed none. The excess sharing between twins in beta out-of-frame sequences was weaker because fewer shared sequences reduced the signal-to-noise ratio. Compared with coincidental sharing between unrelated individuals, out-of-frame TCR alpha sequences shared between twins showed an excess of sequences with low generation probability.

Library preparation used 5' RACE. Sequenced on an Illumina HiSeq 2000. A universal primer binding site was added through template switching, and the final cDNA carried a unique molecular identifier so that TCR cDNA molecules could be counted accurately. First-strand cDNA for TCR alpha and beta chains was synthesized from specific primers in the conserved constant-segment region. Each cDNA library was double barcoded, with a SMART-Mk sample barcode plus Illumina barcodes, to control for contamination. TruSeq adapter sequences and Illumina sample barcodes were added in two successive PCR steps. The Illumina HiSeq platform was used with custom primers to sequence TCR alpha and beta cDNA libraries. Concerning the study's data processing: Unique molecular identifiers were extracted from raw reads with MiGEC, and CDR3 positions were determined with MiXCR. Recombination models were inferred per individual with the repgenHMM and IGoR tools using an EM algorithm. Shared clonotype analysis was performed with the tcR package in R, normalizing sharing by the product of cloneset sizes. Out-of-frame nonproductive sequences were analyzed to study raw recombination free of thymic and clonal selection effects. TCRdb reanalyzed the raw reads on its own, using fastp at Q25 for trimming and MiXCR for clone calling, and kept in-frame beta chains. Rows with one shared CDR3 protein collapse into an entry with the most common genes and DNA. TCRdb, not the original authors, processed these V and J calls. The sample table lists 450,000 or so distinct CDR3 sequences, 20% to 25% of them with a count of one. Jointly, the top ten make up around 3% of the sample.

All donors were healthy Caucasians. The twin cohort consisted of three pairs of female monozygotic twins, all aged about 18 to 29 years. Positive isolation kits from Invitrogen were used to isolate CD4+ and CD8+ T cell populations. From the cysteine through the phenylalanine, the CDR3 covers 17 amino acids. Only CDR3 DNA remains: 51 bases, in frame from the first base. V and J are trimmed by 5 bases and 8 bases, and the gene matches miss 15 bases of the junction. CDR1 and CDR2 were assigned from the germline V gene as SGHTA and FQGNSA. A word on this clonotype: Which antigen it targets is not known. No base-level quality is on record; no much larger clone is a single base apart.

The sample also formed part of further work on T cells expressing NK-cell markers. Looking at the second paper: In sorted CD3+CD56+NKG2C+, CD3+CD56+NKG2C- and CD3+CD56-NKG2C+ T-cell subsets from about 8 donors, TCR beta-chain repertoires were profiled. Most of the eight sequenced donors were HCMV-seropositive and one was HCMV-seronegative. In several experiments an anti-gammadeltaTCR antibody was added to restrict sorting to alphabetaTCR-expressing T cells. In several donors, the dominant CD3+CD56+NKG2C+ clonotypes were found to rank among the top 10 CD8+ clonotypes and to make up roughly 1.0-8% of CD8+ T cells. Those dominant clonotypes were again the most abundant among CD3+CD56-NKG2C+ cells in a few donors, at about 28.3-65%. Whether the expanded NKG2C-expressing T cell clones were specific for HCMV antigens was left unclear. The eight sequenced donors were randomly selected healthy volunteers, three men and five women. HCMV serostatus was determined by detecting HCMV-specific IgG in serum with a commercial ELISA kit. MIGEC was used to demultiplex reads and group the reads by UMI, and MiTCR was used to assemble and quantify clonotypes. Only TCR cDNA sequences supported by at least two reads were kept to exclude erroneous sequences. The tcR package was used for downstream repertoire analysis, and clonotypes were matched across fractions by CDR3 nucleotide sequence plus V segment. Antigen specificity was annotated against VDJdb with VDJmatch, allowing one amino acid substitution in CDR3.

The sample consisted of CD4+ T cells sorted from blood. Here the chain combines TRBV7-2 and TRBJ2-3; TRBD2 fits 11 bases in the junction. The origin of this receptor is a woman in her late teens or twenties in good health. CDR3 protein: CASSSTPGTSGRGTQYF. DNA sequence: TGTGCCAGCAGCAGTACCCCTGGGACTAGCGGCAGGGGTACGCAGTATTTT.